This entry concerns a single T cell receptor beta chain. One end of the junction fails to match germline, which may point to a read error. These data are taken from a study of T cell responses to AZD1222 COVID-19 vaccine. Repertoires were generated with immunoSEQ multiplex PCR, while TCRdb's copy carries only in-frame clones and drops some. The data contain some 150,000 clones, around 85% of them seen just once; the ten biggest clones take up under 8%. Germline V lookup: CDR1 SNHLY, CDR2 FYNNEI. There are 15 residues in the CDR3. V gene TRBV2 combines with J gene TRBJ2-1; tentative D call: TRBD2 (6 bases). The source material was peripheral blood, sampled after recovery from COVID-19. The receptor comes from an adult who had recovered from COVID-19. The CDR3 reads CASTPRGLSNNEQFF. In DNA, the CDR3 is TGTGCCAGCACCCCCCGGGGACTCTCCAACAATGAGCAGTTCTTC.